The source of this TCR beta chain is a study of blood T cell repertoires in COVID-19. Study background: T cells, B-cell-depleted T cells, or PBMCs supplied cDNA or gDNA.

The germline CDR1 and CDR2 sequences are MDHEN and SYDVKM. V was pared by 6 bases and J by 5 bases, with 4 bases of the junction left unmatched. The CDR3 covers 14 residues. Enrollees, roughly 18 to 95 years old, lived in roughly 24 US areas. Participants' own reports of clinical history determined their cohort assignment. In the study's own analysis: Counts of nucleated cells, estimated from reference gene primer amplification, were obtained. Data came from immunoSEQ multiplex PCR; TCRdb stores just in-frame clones and leaves some out. The DNA gave D and trimming, while V, J and clone size come from that table. The sample has under 200,000 clones; less than 85% are singletons.

This sequence was found in a man aged 55 to 70 who had recovered from COVID-19. The specimen sequenced was PBMCs or T cells enriched from blood (not recorded which). This sequence joins TRBV28 and TRBJ1-6; 7 nucleotides line up with TRBD1. This CDR3 reads CASRNTGDNSPLHF. CDR3 in DNA: TGTGCCAGCAGGAACACAGGGGATAATTCACCCCTCCACTTT.